The 23 T cell receptor beta chains listed next were all sequenced from one sample in a study of glioma-infiltrating T cells (dated by TCRdb to between 2015 and 2016). Sequencing was performed on an Illumina MiSeq. The iRepertoire nested amplicon-rescue multiplex PCR (arm-PCR) platform was used to amplify TCR alpha and beta CDR3 regions from RNA. TCRdb reprocessed the public reads (quality trimming at Q25 with fastp, clone calling with MiXCR) and kept in-frame beta chains. Every CDR3 protein is listed once, alongside the most common genes and DNA of its rows. For this sample the table gives around 390,000 distinct CDR3 sequences, of which about 40% were detected only once. The ten top clones hold approximately 12% of the sample. Sequencing was done on a sample of glioma tissue, nonneoplastic brain tissue, or PBMCs (not recorded which). The receptors shown here come from a human donor with low-grade glioma or glioblastoma, undergoing nonglioma brain surgery, or in good health (not recorded which).

In its sample, this clonotype was seen many times. The V and J genes are TRBV28 and TRBJ2-3, with unresolved D. This CDR3 is built from 13 residues. Germline CDR1 reads MDHEN; CDR2 reads SYDVKM. Trimming took off 2 bases at V and 2 bases at J, with 5 bases between the two ends. CDR3 protein: CASSLQNTDTQYF. CDR3 coding DNA: TGTGCCAGCAGTTTACAAAACACAGATACGCAGTATTTT. Full variable domain (outside the CDR3, taken from reference TRBV28 and TRBJ2-3): DVKVTQSSRYLVKRTGEKVFLECVQDMDHENMFWYRQDPGLGLRLIYFSYDVKMKEKGDIPEGYSVSREKKERFSLILESASTNQTSMYLCASSLQNTDTQYFGPGTRLTVL.

This clonotype has ten or more counts. The chain couples TRBV6-2 or TRBV6-3 to TRBJ2-1, with D unresolved. V lost 2 bases, J lost 6 bases, and 8 bases lay in between. CDR1 is MNHEY and CDR2 is SVGEGT in the germline V gene. The CDR3 has 13 amino acids. The CDR3 DNA sequence: TGTGCCAGCAGTTACAACCTAGGCAATGAGCAGTTCTTC. Encoded protein: CASSYNLGNEQFF.

The rearrangement joins TRBV11-2 to TRBJ2-7; no clear D gene. This CDR3 comprises 12 residues. Germline CDR1 reads SGHAT; CDR2 reads FQNNGV. Trimming shortened V by 5 bases and J by 7 bases, and 12 bases separated the two germline ends. Here the CDR3 DNA reads TGTGCCAGCAGCCCAACCCCATGGGAGCAGTACTTC. Translation: CASSPTPWEQYF. The full variable domain, in which reference TRBV11-2 and TRBJ2-7 provide the parts outside the CDR3, is EAGVAQSPRYKIIEKRQSVAFWCNPISGHATLYWYQQILGQGPKLLIQFQNNGVVDDSQLPKDRFSAERLKGVDSTLKIQPAKLEDSAVYLCASSPTPWEQYFGPGTRLTVT.

This clonotype was seen more than once but under ten times. CDR3 sequence: CASGERTDTQYF. The CDR3, as DNA: TGTGCCAGCGGGGAGCGGACAGATACGCAGTATTTT. The chain links TRBV2 to TRBJ2-3; maybe TRBD2 (5 bases). This CDR3 is built from 12 residues. Looked up from germline, CDR1 is SNHLY and CDR2 is FYNNEI. The V gene lost 8 bases and the J gene lost 3 bases, with 9 bases spanning the gap.

The rearrangement joins TRBV19 to TRBJ2-7; the match to TRBD2 covers 9 bases. The CDR3 covers 14 residues. Germline CDR1 reads LNHDA; CDR2 reads SQIVND (reference sequence). Trimming removed 9 bases from V and 2 bases from J; junction bases left unmatched: 8. The CDR3 protein is CASSPKREAYEQYF. In DNA form, the CDR3 reads TGTGCCAGCAGCCCCAAGCGGGAGGCCTACGAGCAGTACTTC.

Of note for this clonotype: A much larger clone differs by one base, so this may be a read error. The chain recombines TRBV6-5 with TRBJ1-1; tentatively, D is TRBD1 (6 bases). The CDR3 length is 12 residues. Germline assignment: CDR1 MNHEY and CDR2 SVGAGI. CDR3 sequence reads: CASGTLNTKAFF. As DNA, the CDR3 is TGTGCCAGCGGGACACTGAACACTAAAGCTTTCTTT.

This clonotype was seen only a few times. Germline and junction disagree at one end, which may indicate a read error. The chain uses TRBV28 and TRBJ2-1, with a possible D match to TRBD2 (5 bases). CDR1 and CDR2 (germline): MDHEN, SYDVKM. The CDR3 has 16 amino acids. Written as DNA, the CDR3 is TGTGCCAGCGGTTTATTGTCAGGAGGCTCCTACAATGAGCAGTTCTTC. This translates into CASGLLSGGSYNEQFF. Drawing the rest from reference TRBV28 and TRBJ2-1, the complete variable domain is DVKVTQSSRYLVKRTGEKVFLECVQDMDHENMFWYRQDPGLGLRLIYFSYDVKMKEKGDIPEGYSVSREKKERFSLILESASTNQTSMYLCASGLLSGGSYNEQFFGPGTRLTVL.

The CDR3, as DNA: TGTGCCAGCAGTTTTGGTTGGGGCAGGGGCTCTGGGGCCAACGTCCTGACTTTC. Its protein product is CASSFGWGRGSGANVLTF. V is TRBV6-9 and J is TRBJ2-6; weak D call: TRBD1 (6 bases). The ends were cut back, 4 bases at V and 0 bases at J, with 16 bases in the middle. Germline values: CDR1 MNHGY, CDR2 SVAAGI. The CDR3 is 18 amino acids.

The chain links TRBV5-4 to TRBJ1-1; D is unresolved. The germline V and J ends were trimmed by 0 bases and 9 bases, with 12 bases remaining between them. Per germline, CDR1 SGHNT and CDR2 YYREEE (reference sequence). There are 13 residues in the CDR3. CDR3 bases: TGTGCCAGCAGCTTGGAGTGGGGAGGTAAAGCTTTCTTT. Protein sequence: CASSLEWGGKAFF. Full variable domain (outside the CDR3, taken from reference TRBV5-4 and TRBJ1-1): ETGVTQSPTHLIKTRGQQVTLRCSSQSGHNTVSWYQQALGQGPQFIFQYYREEENGRGNFPPRFSGLQFPNYSSELNVNALELDDSALYLCASSLEWGGKAFFGQGTRLTVV.

The chain carries TRBV12-5 and TRBJ2-1; no clear D. Trimming took off 8 bases at V and 8 bases at J, with 10 bases between the two ends. The CDR3 spans 11 residues. CDR1 LGHNT and CDR2 FRNRAP come from the germline V gene. DNA of the CDR3: TGTGCTAGTAGTCCGTTTGATGAGCAGTTCTTC. It codes for CASSPFDEQFF.

The chain joins TRBV3-1 to TRBJ2-5, with 7 bases matching TRBD2. The CDR3 length is 17 residues. The germline CDR1 and CDR2 sequences are LGHDT and YNNKEL (reference sequence). Trimming cost V 0 bases and J 5 bases; bases outside gene matches: 12. The DNA for the CDR3 is TGTGCCAGCAGCCAAGAATCCTGGGGGGGGAGGGAGGAGACCCAGTACTTC. Its translation: CASSQESWGGREETQYF.

The chain uses TRBV12-3 or TRBV12-4 and TRBJ2-1; possibly TRBD2 for D (6 bases). The CDR3 length is 14 residues. The germline V and J ends were trimmed by 7 bases and 5 bases, with 15 bases remaining between them. CDR3 nucleotides: TGTGCCAGCATTCCGGGACTCCTTAACAATGAGCAGTTCTTC. Translation: CASIPGLLNNEQFF.

A word on this clonotype: Since a much larger clone is just one base distant, this may be a read error. V usage is TRBV20-1 and J usage is TRBJ2-3, with unresolved D. This CDR3 comprises 13 residues. Germline CDR1 reads DFQATT; CDR2 reads SNEGSKA (reference sequence). CDR3 residues: CSAMVANTDKQYF. The CDR3 DNA reads as TGCAGCGCTATGGTGGCCAACACAGATAAGCAGTATTTT.

Remarks on this clonotype: A much larger clonotype is one base distant, so this may be a read error. This sequence joins TRBV4-3 and TRBJ1-1; D gene unclear. Germline V gene sequence: CDR1 LGHNA, CDR2 YSLEER. There are 13 residues in the CDR3. CDR3 residues: CATSQDEITEAFF. CDR3 DNA sequence: TGCGCCACCAGCCAAGATGAAATCACTGAAGCTTTCTTT.

This clonotype was counted a few times. The chain couples TRBV6-5 to TRBJ2-7; perhaps TRBD2 as D (8 bases). The CDR3 is 14 residues long. Trimming removed 2 bases from V and 6 bases from J, with 14 bases in between. CDR1 is MNHEY, CDR2 SVGAGI, per germline. The CDR3 loop is CASSYRDSGSEQYF. CDR3 bases: TGTGCCAGCAGTTACCGGGACAGCGGGAGCGAGCAGTACTTC.

This clonotype was observed a few times. The chain joins TRBV7-2 to TRBJ2-7, with D possibly matching TRBD2 (5 bases). This CDR3 has 14 residues. The V gene's germline CDR1 is SGHTA and CDR2 FQGNSA. V was clipped by 5 bases and J by 7 bases, with 18 bases between them. CDR3: CASSPPLGSGEQYF. The CDR3 region has the DNA TGTGCCAGCAGCCCGCCCCTTGGGAGCGGAGAGCAGTACTTC.

This CDR3 reads CASSSDRASMNTEAFF. DNA for the CDR3: TGTGCCAGCAGCTCCGACAGGGCGTCTATGAACACTGAAGCTTTCTTT. This sequence joins TRBV27 and TRBJ1-1, with 7 nucleotides matching TRBD1. The CDR3 covers 16 residues. In germline, CDR1 is MNHEY, CDR2 SMNVEV (reference sequence). The V segment lost 6 bases and the J segment 0 bases; nucleotides outside the gene matches: 10.

This chain links TRBV12-3 or TRBV12-4 with TRBJ1-5; TRBD1 might be the D (5 bases). With 5 bases removed from V and 1 base from J, the gap between germline ends came to 12 bases. The CDR3 consists of 15 residues. DNA for the CDR3: TGTGCCAGCAGTGTCGCGGGGGGGAGCAATCAGCCCCAGCATTTT. Translating it yields CASSVAGGSNQPQHF.

This clonotype occurred many times. V gene TRBV6-8 combines with J gene TRBJ2-1; perhaps D is TRBD1 or TRBD2 (6 bases each). Trimming took 8 bases from V and 0 from J, leaving 14 bases between them. Germline values: CDR1 MNHGY, CDR2 SAAAGT. The CDR3 is 15 amino acids. The CDR3 sequence is CASLGGLFSYNEQFF. The CDR3 DNA reads as TGTGCCAGCCTAGGGGGACTTTTCTCCTACAATGAGCAGTTCTTC.

The chain links TRBV3-1 to TRBJ2-7; D not certain. Germline lookup yields CDR1 LGHDT and CDR2 YNNKEL (reference sequence). The germline V and J ends were trimmed by 1 base and 5 bases, with 9 bases remaining between them. This CDR3 is built from 13 residues. The CDR3 sequence is CASSQVGTNEQYF. CDR3 bases: TGTGCCAGCAGCCAAGTAGGTACAAACGAGCAGTACTTC.

This clonotype came up a few times. J is TRBJ1-2 and V is TRBV12-3 or TRBV12-4, with 7 bases identical to TRBD1. Trimming took 5 bases from V and 6 from J; bases not matched to a gene: 6. The CDR3 loop spans 13 amino acids. CDR3: CASSADRVNGYTF. CDR3 bases: TGTGCCAGCAGTGCAGACAGGGTTAATGGCTACACCTTC.

The chain combines TRBV2 with TRBJ1-2; D is ambiguous. Trimming removed 8 bases from V and 5 bases from J, with 12 bases in between. This CDR3 contains 12 residues. Germline CDR1 is SNHLY and CDR2 is FYNNEI. CDR3 sequence (DNA): TGTGCCAGCCGATTGACTGAGTATGGCTACACCTTC. It is translated as CASRLTEYGYTF.

This clonotype was detected a few times. The rearrangement links TRBV7-2 to TRBJ1-1, with 10 bases matching TRBD1. CDR1 and CDR2 (germline): SGHTA, FQGNSA. The V segment lost 5 bases and the J segment 7 bases; nucleotides outside the gene matches: 7. This CDR3 has 14 residues. The chain's CDR3 is CASSPDRGLVEAFF. The CDR3 region has the DNA TGTGCCAGCAGCCCCGACAGGGGGCTGGTTGAAGCTTTCTTT. Full variable domain (remainder filled in from reference TRBV7-2 and TRBJ1-1): GAGVSQSPSNKVTEKGKDVELRCDPISGHTALYWYRQSLGQGLEFLIYFQGNSAPDKSGLPSDRFSAERTGGSVSTLTIQRTQQEDSAVYLCASSPDRGLVEAFFGQGTRLTVV.